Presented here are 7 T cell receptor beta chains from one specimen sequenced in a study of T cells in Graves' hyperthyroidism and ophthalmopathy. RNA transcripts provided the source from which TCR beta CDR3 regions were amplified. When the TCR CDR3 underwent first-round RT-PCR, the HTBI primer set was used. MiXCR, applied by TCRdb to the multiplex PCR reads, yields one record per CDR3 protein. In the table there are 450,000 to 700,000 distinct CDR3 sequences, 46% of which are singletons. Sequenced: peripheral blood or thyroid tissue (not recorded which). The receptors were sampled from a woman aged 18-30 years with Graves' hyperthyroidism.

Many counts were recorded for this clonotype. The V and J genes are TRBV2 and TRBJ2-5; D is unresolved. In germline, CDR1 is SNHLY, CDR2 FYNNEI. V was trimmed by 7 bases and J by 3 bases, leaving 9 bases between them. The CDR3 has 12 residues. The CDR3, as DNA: TGTGCCAGCATCACCACTAAAGAGACCCAGTACTTC. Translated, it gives CASITTKETQYF.

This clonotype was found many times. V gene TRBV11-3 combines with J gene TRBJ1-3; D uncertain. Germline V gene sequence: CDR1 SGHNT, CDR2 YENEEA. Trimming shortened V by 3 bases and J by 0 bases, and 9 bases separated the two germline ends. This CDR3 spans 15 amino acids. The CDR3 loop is CASSFEASSGNTIYF. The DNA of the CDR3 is TGTGCCAGCAGCTTTGAGGCGAGCTCTGGAAACACCATATATTTT. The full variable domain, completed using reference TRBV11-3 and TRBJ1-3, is EAGVVQSPRYKIIEKKQPVAFWCNPISGHNTLYWYLQNLGQGPELLIRYENEEAVDDSQLPKDRFSAERLKGVDSTLKIQPAELGDSAVYLCASSFEASSGNTIYFGEGSWLTVV.

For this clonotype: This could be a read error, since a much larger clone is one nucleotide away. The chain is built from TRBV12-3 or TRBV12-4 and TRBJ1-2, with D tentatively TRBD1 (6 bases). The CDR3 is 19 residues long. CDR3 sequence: CVSSPSGTLRMTRVHGYTF. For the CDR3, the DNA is TGTGTCAGCAGTCCGTCCGGGACACTCCGTATGACCCGGGTCCATGGCTACACCTTC.

The CDR3 DNA sequence: TGTGCCAGCAGCAGGGCCCTGGGACAGATGAACACTGAAGCTTTCTTT. It specifies CASSRALGQMNTEAFF. The rearrangement joins TRBV9 to TRBJ1-1, with 7 bases lining up with TRBD1. CDR3 length equals 16 residues. V trimming: 4 bases; J trimming: 0 bases; junction bases outside the gene matches: 9. Per the germline V gene, CDR1 is SGDLS and CDR2 is YYNGEE.

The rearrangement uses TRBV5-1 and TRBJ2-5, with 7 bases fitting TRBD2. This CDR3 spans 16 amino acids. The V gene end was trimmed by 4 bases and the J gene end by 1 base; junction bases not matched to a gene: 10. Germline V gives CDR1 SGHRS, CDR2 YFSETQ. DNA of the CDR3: TGCGCCAGCAGCGGTTTAGGAACTAGCGCCCAAGAGACCCAGTACTTC. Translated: CASSGLGTSAQETQYF.

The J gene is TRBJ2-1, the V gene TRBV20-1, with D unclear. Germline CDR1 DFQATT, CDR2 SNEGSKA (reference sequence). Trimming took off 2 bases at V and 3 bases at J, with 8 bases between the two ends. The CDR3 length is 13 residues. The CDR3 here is CSARSARYNEQFF. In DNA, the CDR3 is TGCAGTGCTAGATCCGCGCGCTACAATGAGCAGTTCTTC.

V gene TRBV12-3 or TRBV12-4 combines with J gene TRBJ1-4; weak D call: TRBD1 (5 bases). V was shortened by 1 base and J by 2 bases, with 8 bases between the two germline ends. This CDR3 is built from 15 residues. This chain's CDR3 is CASSLDQGTNEKLFF. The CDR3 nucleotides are TGTGCCAGCAGTTTAGATCAGGGTACTAATGAAAAACTGTTTTTT.